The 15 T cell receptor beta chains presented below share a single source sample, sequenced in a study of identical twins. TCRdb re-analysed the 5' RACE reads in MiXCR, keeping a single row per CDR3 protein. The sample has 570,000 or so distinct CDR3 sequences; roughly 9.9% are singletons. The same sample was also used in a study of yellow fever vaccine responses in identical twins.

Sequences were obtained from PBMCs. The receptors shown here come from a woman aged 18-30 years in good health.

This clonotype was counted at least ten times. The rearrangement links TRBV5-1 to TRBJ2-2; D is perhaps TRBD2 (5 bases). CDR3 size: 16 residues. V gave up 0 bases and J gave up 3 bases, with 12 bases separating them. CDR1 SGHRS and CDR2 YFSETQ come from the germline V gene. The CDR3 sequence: CASSLEVGVDTGELFF. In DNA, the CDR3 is TGCGCCAGCAGCTTGGAGGTGGGAGTGGACACCGGGGAGCTGTTTTTT.

CDR3: CSVEGRLLAVNQYF. As DNA, the CDR3 is TGCAGCGTTGAAGGACGGCTGTTGGCAGTAAACCAGTACTTC. This chain uses TRBV29-1 with TRBJ2-5; D gene ambiguous. CDR3 length: 14 amino acids. CDR1 SQVTM and CDR2 ANQGSEA come from the germline V gene. V was trimmed by 1 base and J by 10 bases, leaving 19 bases between them. The full variable domain, in which reference TRBV29-1 and TRBJ2-5 provide the parts outside the CDR3, is SAVISQKPSRDICQRGTSLTIQCQVDSQVTMMFWYRQQPGQSLTLIATANQGSEATYESGFVIDKFPISRPNLTFSTLTVSNMSPEDSSIYLCSVEGRLLAVNQYFGPGTRLLVL.

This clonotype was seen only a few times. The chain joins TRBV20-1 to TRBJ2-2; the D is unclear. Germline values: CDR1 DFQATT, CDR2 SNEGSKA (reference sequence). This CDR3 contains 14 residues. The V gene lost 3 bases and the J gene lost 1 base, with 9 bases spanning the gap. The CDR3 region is CSARGQENTGELFF. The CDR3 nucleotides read TGCAGTGCTAGGGGTCAGGAGAACACCGGGGAGCTGTTTTTT.

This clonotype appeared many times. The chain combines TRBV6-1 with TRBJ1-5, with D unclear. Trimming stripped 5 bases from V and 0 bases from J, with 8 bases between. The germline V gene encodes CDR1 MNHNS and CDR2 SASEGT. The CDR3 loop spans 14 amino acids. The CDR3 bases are TGTGCCAGCAGTCAGTTTCTTAGCAATCAGCCCCAGCATTTT. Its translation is CASSQFLSNQPQHF.

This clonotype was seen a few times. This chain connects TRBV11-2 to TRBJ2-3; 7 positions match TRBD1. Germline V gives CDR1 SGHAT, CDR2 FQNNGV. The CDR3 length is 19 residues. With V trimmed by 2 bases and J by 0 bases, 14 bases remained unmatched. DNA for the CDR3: TGTGCCAGCAGCTTAAGTGTGACCCCGGGACAGAGAAGCACAGATACGCAGTATTTT. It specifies CASSLSVTPGQRSTDTQYF.

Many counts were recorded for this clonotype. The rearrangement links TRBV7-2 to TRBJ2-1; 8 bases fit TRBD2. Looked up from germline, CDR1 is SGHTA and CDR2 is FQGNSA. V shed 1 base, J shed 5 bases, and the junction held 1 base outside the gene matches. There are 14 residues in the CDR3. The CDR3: CASSLVGGDNEQFF. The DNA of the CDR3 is TGTGCCAGCAGCTTAGTCGGGGGGGACAATGAGCAGTTCTTC.

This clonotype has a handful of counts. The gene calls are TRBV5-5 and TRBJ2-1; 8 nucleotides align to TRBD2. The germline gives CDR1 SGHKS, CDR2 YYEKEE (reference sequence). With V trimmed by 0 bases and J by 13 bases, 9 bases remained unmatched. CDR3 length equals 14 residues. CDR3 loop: CASSLEGLAPLQFF. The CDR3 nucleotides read TGTGCCAGCAGCTTGGAAGGACTAGCTCCCCTCCAGTTCTTC.

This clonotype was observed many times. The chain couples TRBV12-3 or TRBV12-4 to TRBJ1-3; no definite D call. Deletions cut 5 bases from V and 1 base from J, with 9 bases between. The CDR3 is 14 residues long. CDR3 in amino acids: CASSVGLSGNTIYF. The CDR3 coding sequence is TGTGCCAGCAGTGTGGGTCTTTCTGGAAACACCATATATTTT.

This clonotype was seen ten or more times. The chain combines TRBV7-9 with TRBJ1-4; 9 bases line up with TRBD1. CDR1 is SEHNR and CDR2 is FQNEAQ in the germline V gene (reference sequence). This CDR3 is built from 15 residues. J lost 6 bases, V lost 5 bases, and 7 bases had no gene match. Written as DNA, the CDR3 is TGTGCCAGCAGCAGACTCCGGGACAGGGATGAAAAACTGTTTTTT. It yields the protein CASSRLRDRDEKLFF.

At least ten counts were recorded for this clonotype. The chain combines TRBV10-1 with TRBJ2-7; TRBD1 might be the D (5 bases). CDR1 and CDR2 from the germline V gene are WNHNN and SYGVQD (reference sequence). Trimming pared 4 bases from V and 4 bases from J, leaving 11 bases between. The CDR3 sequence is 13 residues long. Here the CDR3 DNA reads TGCGCCAGCAGTGGGCCTCCAGGGTACGAGCAGTACTTC. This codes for CASSGPPGYEQYF.

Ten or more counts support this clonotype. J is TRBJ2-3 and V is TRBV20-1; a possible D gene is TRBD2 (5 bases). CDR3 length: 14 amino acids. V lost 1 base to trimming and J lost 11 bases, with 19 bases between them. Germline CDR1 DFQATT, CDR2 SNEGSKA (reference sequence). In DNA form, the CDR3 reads TGCAGTGCTAGAGCGGGCCCCCCTGAGGGCGAGCAGTATTTT. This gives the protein CSARAGPPEGEQYF.

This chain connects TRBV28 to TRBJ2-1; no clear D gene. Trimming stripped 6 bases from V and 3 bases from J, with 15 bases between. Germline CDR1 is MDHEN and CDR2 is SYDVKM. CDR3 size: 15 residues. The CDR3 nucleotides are TGTGCCAGCAGGAAAAGATTAGGGAACTACAATGAGCAGTTCTTC. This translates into CASRKRLGNYNEQFF.

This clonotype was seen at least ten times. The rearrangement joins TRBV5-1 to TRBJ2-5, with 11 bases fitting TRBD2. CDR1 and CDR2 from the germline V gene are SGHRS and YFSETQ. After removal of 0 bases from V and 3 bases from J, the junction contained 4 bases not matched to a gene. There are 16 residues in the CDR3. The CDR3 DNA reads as TGCGCCAGCAGCTTGGTGGTTAGCGGGGGGGAAGAGACCCAGTACTTC. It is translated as CASSLVVSGGEETQYF.

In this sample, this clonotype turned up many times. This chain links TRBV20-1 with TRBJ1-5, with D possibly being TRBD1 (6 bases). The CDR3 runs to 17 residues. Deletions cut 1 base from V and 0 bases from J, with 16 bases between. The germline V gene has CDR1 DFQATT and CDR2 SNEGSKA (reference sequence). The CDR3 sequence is CSARVQGSGYSNQPQHF. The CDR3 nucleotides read TGCAGTGCTAGAGTCCAGGGGTCAGGGTATAGCAATCAGCCCCAGCATTTT.

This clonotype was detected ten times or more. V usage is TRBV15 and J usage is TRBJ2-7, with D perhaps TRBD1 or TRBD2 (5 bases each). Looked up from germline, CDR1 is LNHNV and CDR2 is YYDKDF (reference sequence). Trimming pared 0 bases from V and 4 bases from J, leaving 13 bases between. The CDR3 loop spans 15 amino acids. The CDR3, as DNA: TGTGCCACCAGCAGAGAGCAGGGCGGGTTATACGAGCAGTACTTC. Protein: CATSREQGGLYEQYF.